This TCR beta chain derives from a study of blood T cell repertoires in COVID-19. Study-level information: From T cells, B-cell-depleted T cells, or PBMCs came the material, which was cDNA or gDNA.

Participants were aged about 18 to 100 years, lived in under 30 US areas, and enrolled virtually. Clinical history reported by participants formed the basis on which cohorts were assigned. Donors of Cohort 3 who recovered were those that had two negative PCRs, clearance, or symptom resolution. Some clones are missing from TCRdb's copy, which holds only in-frame ones; the method was immunoSEQ multiplex PCR. Of fewer than 400,000 clones in the sample, approximately 90% were seen once. This clone appeared once. Per the germline V gene, CDR1 is SGHRS and CDR2 is YFSETQ. Trimming took 4 bases from V and 1 from J, leaving 14 bases between them. The CDR3 runs to 15 residues.

The source is a woman younger than 35 who had recovered from COVID-19. V usage is TRBV5-1 and J usage is TRBJ1-1; unclear D gene. Specimen: PBMCs or T cells enriched from blood (not recorded which). This CDR3 reads CASSPSRGRNTEAFF. Written as DNA, the CDR3 is TGCGCCAGCAGCCCCTCCCGAGGGCGGAACACTGAAGCTTTCTTT. Combining the CDR3 with reference TRBV5-1 and TRBJ1-1 gives the whole variable domain KAGVTQTPRYLIKTRGQQVTLSCSPISGHRSVSWYQQTPGQGLQFLFEYFSETQRNKGNFPGRFSGRQFSNSRSEMNVSTLELGDSALYLCASSPSRGRNTEAFFGQGTRLTVV.